This T cell receptor (beta chain) was obtained from a study of T cells after yellow fever vaccination. Points from the study as a whole: The booster saw the reappearance of most primary-vaccination clones (roughly 96% CD4, 80% to 90% CD8). Any FACS-sorted repertoire could hold abundant clonotypes that contaminate it from the bulk population. Although the secondary response was weaker, it peaked faster, at day 5 versus 15.

The germline gives CDR1 SGHRS, CDR2 YFSETQ. V was pared by 0 bases and J by 5 bases, with 7 bases between. This CDR3 is built from 13 residues. A word on this clonotype: No antigen is known for it.

Generation of TCR cDNA used 5'RACE template switching (which added a universal primer site and UMIs). Via MiXCR, TCRdb re-called the 5' RACE reads, giving one row per CDR3 protein. Among a few hundred thousand distinct CDR3 sequences listed, roughly 4% were seen once. Source: PBMCs, taken on the day of the yellow fever booster vaccination. The TCR comes from a man aged 18-30 years who received the YFV17D yellow fever vaccine. The V and J genes are TRBV5-1 and TRBJ2-3; no clear D gene. CDR3 sequence (DNA): TGCGCCAGCAGCTTGGACTGGGGAGATACGCAGTATTTT. Translated: CASSLDWGDTQYF.